Below, one T cell receptor beta chain is given with its context. Antigen: not known. Trimming removed 1 base from V and 0 bases from J, with 12 bases in between. Germline CDR1 MNHNS, CDR2 SASEGT. The CDR3 contains 16 residues. Clones were read by immunoSEQ multiplex PCR, and TCRdb kept only the in-frame ones, dropping some. Among fewer than 30,000 clones listed, 86% were seen once. Ipilimumab, 1 mg/kg, started 14 to 28 days after autologous transplant. Patients got 3 mg/kg IV nivolumab weeks 1, 4, 7, 10, then biweekly through week 26. These data originate in a study of ipilimumab plus nivolumab after autologous stem cell transplantation. Study-level findings and limits: Per the authors, repertoire, Treg and microbiota data justify further study.

The material sequenced was PBMCs, taken in a trial of ipilimumab plus nivolumab as post-transplant consolidation. The sequence derives from a male donor with diffuse large B-cell lymphoma. The chain is built from TRBV6-1 and TRBJ1-1, with D possibly matching TRBD1 (5 bases). CDR3 DNA: TGTGCCAGCAGTGAAGGGGAAGGGGTGCTGAACACTGAAGCTTTCTTT. Translation gives CASSEGEGVLNTEAFF.